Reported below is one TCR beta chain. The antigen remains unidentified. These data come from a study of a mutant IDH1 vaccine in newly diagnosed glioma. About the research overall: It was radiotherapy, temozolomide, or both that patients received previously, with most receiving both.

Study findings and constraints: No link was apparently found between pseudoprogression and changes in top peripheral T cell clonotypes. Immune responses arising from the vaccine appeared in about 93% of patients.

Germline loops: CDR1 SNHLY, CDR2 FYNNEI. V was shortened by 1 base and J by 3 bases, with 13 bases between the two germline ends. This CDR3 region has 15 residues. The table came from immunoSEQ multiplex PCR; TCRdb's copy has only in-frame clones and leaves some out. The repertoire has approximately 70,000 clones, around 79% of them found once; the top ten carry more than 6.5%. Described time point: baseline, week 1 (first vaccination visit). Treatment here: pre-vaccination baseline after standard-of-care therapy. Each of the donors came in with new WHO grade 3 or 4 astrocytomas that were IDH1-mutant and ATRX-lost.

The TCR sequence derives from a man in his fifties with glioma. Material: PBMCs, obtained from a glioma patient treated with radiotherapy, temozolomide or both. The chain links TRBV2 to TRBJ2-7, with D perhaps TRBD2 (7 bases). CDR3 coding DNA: TGTGCCAGCAGTGAAGGAGGGGGGGGGTACTACGAGCAGTACTTC. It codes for CASSEGGGGYYEQYF.